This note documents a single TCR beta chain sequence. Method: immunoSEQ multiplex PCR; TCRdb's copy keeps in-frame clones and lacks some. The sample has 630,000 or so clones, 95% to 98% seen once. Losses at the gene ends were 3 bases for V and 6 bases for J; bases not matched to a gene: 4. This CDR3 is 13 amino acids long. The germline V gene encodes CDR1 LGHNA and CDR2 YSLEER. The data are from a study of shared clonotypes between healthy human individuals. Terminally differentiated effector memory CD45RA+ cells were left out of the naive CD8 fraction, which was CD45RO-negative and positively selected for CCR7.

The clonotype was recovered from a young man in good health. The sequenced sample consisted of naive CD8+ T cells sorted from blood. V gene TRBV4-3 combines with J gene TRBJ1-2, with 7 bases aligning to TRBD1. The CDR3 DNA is TGCGCCAGCAGCCAGGTCAGGGGGGATGGCTACACCTTC. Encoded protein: CASSQVRGDGYTF.